A single T cell receptor beta chain is shown here with its context. Its antigen is unidentified. Using a J-beta primer mix together with a sample-barcoded 5' primer, a second PCR was run for roughly 7 to 12 cycles. Every molecule of cDNA carried a tag from a template-switch adaptor with 12 random nucleotides. Per-sample output comprised a minimum of 3 million paired-end reads containing CDR3. TCRdb reprocessed the 5' RACE reads via MiXCR and lists one record per CDR3 protein. Of around 800,000 distinct CDR3 sequences listed, about 62% are singletons. Ranging in age from about 6 to 90, the donors were healthy Caucasian individuals from Russia. Germline lookup yields CDR1 MNHEY and CDR2 SVGAGI. The CDR3 loop spans 15 amino acids. The V gene lost 6 bases and the J gene lost 0 bases, with 9 bases spanning the gap. The data originate from a study of blood T cells in healthy people across ages. Overall study findings and caveats: Per million T cells, TCR beta diversity dropped roughly linearly as age increased.

The genes are TRBV6-5 and TRBJ2-6; D not certain. This TCR derives from a man under 40 in good health. The sample consisted of blood. The CDR3: CASSRAFSGANVLTF. The CDR3 bases are TGTGCCAGCAGCCGTGCCTTCTCTGGGGCCAACGTCCTGACTTTC.